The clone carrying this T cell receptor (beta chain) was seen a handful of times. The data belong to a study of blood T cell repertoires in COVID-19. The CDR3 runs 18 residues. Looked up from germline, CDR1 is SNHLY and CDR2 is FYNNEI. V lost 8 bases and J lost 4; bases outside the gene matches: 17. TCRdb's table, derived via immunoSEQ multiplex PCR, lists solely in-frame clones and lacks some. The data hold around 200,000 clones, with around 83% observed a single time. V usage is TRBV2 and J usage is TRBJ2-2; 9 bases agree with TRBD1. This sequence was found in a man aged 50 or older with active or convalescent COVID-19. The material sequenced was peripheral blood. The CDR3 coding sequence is TGTGCCAGCTACCCAGGGGGGACAGGGAGACGCAGCACCGGGGAGCTGTTTTTT. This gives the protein CASYPGGTGRRSTGELFF.